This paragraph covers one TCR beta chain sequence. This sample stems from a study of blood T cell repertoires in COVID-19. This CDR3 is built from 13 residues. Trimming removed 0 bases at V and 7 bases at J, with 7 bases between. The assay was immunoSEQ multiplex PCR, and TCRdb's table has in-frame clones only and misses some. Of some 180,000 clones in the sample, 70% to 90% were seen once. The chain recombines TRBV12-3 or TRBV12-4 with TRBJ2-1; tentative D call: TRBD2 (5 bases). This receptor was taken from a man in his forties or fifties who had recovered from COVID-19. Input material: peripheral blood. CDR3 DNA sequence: TGTGCCAGCAGTTTAGCTAGGAGGAATGAGCAGTTCTTC. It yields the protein CASSLARRNEQFF.